The 27 T cell receptor beta chains given below trace back to one sample, sequenced in a study of T cells in Graves' hyperthyroidism and ophthalmopathy. Amplification of TCR beta CDR3 regions used RNA as the template. In the first-round RT-PCR of the TCR CDR3, the HTBI primer set was used. TCRdb recomputed calls from the multiplex PCR reads with MiXCR, one row per CDR3 protein. There are approximately 430,000 distinct CDR3 sequences in the sample; 15% to 19% occur only once, and 7.5% to 8% lies in the top ten. The sequencing input was blood. The source of these receptors is a woman under 30 with Graves' hyperthyroidism.

This clonotype was counted many times. The rearrangement uses TRBV7-3 and TRBJ2-1; D might be TRBD2 (6 bases). The CDR3 consists of 15 residues. CDR1 and CDR2 from the germline V gene are SGHTA and FQGTGA. V was pared by 1 base and J by 3 bases, with 10 bases between. CDR3 DNA sequence: TGTGCCAGCAGCTTAAATCACGGGGGCTACAATGAGCAGTTCTTC. Its translation: CASSLNHGGYNEQFF.

This clonotype was recorded at least ten times. This sequence joins TRBV6-1 and TRBJ1-5; D may be TRBD1 (5 bases). The CDR3 totals 15 residues. Germline values: CDR1 MNHNS, CDR2 SASEGT. Between the trimmed V and J ends, which lost 6 bases and 4 bases, there was a span of 16 bases. This chain's CDR3 is CASRIGGPKNQPQHF. CDR3 nucleotide sequence: TGTGCCAGCAGGATCGGGGGACCTAAGAATCAGCCCCAGCATTTT.

This clonotype showed up many times. This sequence joins TRBV12-5 and TRBJ2-5; the D is unclear. The germline V gene has CDR1 LGHNT and CDR2 FRNRAP. The CDR3 sequence is 13 residues long. The germline V and J ends were trimmed by 0 bases and 1 base, with 3 bases remaining between them. Written as DNA, the CDR3 is TGTGCTAGTGGTTTGGTATCCCAAGAGACCCAGTACTTC. Amino acid sequence: CASGLVSQETQYF. Supplemented by reference TRBV12-5 and TRBJ2-5, the full variable domain reads DARVTQTPRHKVTEMGQEVTMRCQPILGHNTVFWYRQTMMQGLELLAYFRNRAPLDDSGMPKDRFSAEMPDATLATLKIQPSEPRDSAVYFCASGLVSQETQYFGPGTRLLVL.

The chain is built from TRBV7-9 and TRBJ2-5; no firm D call. CDR1 is SEHNR, CDR2 FQNEAQ, per germline (reference sequence). V gave up 6 bases and J gave up 2 bases, with 22 bases separating them. This CDR3 is 17 amino acids long. The chain's CDR3 is CASRSPFGSSLQETQYF. CDR3 nucleotides: TGTGCCAGCAGATCACCCTTTGGGTCCTCCCTGCAAGAGACCCAGTACTTC.

This clonotype occurred many times. The chain joins TRBV20-1 to TRBJ2-1; D gene uncertain. The CDR3 runs to 10 residues. In germline, CDR1 is DFQATT, CDR2 SNEGSKA (reference sequence). The germline V and J ends were trimmed by 2 bases and 8 bases, with 4 bases remaining between them. This chain's CDR3 is CSARRDEQFF. The DNA of the CDR3 is TGCAGTGCTAGACGGGATGAGCAGTTCTTC.

In its sample, this clonotype was seen many times. J is TRBJ1-4 and V is TRBV20-1, with 9 nucleotides matching TRBD1. This CDR3 contains 13 residues. Germline CDR1 reads DFQATT; CDR2 reads SNEGSKA (reference sequence). Unmatched junction bases numbered 6, after V lost 6 bases and J lost 7 bases. CDR3 residues: CSAARDRAEKLFF. In DNA form, the CDR3 reads TGCAGTGCCGCCCGGGACAGGGCTGAAAAACTGTTTTTT.

This clonotype was found many times. This rearrangement joins TRBV20-1 to TRBJ2-1; the D gene is possibly TRBD2 (7 bases). Germline V gene data show CDR1 as DFQATT and CDR2 as SNEGSKA (reference sequence). The CDR3 is made up of 15 amino acids. With 5 bases removed from V and 3 bases from J, the gap between germline ends came to 17 bases. CDR3 coding DNA: TGCAGTGCTCGCCGGGGGGCAACCCTCTACAATGAGCAGTTCTTC. Translating it yields CSARRGATLYNEQFF.

This clonotype has a handful of counts. This sequence joins TRBV19 and TRBJ1-2; 10 nucleotides align to TRBD1. The CDR3 is 15 amino acids. Germline CDR1 and CDR2: LNHDA and SQIVND (reference sequence). V trimming: 4 bases; J trimming: 7 bases; junction bases outside the gene matches: 9. As DNA, the CDR3 is TGTGCCAGTAGTACCCTTGGACAGGGGGTTTTTGGCTACACCTTC. It codes for CASSTLGQGVFGYTF.

This clonotype was detected ten times or more. V and J are TRBV27 and TRBJ2-7; the D is unclear. CDR3 length equals 13 residues. Looked up from germline, CDR1 is MNHEY and CDR2 is SMNVEV (reference sequence). V lost 0 bases, J lost 8 bases, and 11 bases lay in between. The CDR3 DNA follows: TGTGCCAGCAGTTTATCGGCCCACGGCCAGCAGTACTTC. Translated: CASSLSAHGQQYF.

In its sample, this clonotype was seen many times. The chain is built from TRBV19 and TRBJ2-3; TRBD1 might be the D (7 bases). The germline V and J ends were trimmed by 3 bases and 5 bases, with 18 bases remaining between them. CDR1 is LNHDA and CDR2 is SQIVND in the germline V gene (reference sequence). The CDR3 spans 16 residues. CDR3 bases: TGTGCCAGTAGTATCGCGGCAGGGGGGTATGGAGATACGCAGTATTTT. This encodes CASSIAAGGYGDTQYF.

This clonotype appeared a few times. The CDR3 protein is CASSQDSRGRVTEQYF. CDR3 DNA: TGTGCCAGCAGCCAAGACAGCCGAGGGAGGGTAACCGAGCAGTACTTC. The genes are TRBV3-1 and TRBJ2-7, with 7 bases lining up with TRBD2. This CDR3 is built from 16 residues. J lost 6 bases, V lost 0 bases, and 11 bases had no gene match. Germline V gene sequence: CDR1 LGHDT, CDR2 YNNKEL (reference sequence).

In its sample, this clonotype was seen many times. V is TRBV24-1 and J is TRBJ1-2; no clear D. The CDR3 consists of 15 residues. Germline CDR1 reads KGHDR; CDR2 reads SFDVKD. V lost 4 bases and J lost 1, with 12 bases in between. CDR3 region: CATSDNRADNYGYTF. In DNA, the CDR3 is TGTGCCACCAGTGACAATCGAGCGGATAACTATGGCTACACCTTC.

At least ten counts were recorded for this clonotype. This chain joins TRBV10-3 and TRBJ2-1, with 9 positions matching TRBD2. The CDR3 spans 15 residues. Germline CDR1 and CDR2: ENHRY and SYGVKD. The trim removed 2 bases at V and 6 bases at J, leaving 5 bases unmatched. CDR3 sequence reads: CAISERLAGSNEQFF. The CDR3, as DNA: TGTGCCATCAGTGAGCGCCTAGCGGGAAGCAATGAGCAGTTCTTC.

This clonotype was counted many times. The rearrangement uses TRBV6-1 and TRBJ2-1; D is possibly TRBD2 (5 bases). Germline V gives CDR1 MNHNS, CDR2 SASEGT. Trimming removed 6 bases at V and 10 bases at J, with 13 bases between. The CDR3 sequence is 12 residues long. The CDR3 nucleotides are TGTGCCAGCAGCCCCACTAGAGTCGAGCAGTTCTTC. Protein: CASSPTRVEQFF.

The gene calls are TRBV11-2 and TRBJ2-6; TRBD2 is a possible D gene (5 bases). Germline V gene lookup returns CDR1 SGHAT and CDR2 FQNNGV. The CDR3 has 19 amino acids. Trimming left V 2 bases short and J 1 base short, with 18 bases between. CDR3 sequence: CASSLNIKRSGSGANVLTF. In DNA form, the CDR3 reads TGTGCCAGCAGCTTAAATATAAAAAGGAGCGGATCTGGGGCCAACGTCCTGACTTTC.

This clonotype was found many times. This rearrangement joins TRBV7-9 to TRBJ2-7; the D gene could be TRBD1 or TRBD2 (5 bases each). The CDR3 length is 12 residues. V lost 4 bases and J lost 6, with 10 bases in between. Germline V lookup: CDR1 SEHNR, CDR2 FQNEAQ (reference sequence). The CDR3 loop reads CASSSPGSEQYF. In DNA form, the CDR3 reads TGTGCCAGCAGCTCTCCAGGGAGCGAGCAGTACTTC.

This clonotype appeared many times. This chain connects TRBV12-5 to TRBJ2-3; 7 bases agree with TRBD1. Trimming removed 0 bases from V and 3 bases from J; junction bases left unmatched: 6. Germline CDR1 reads LGHNT; CDR2 reads FRNRAP. The CDR3 spans 16 residues. The CDR3 here is CASGLVLGGVTDTQYF. The CDR3 region has the DNA TGTGCTAGTGGTTTGGTACTAGGGGGCGTTACAGATACGCAGTATTTT.

The sample holds many counts of this clonotype. V usage is TRBV3-1 and J usage is TRBJ1-5; D remains unclear. The CDR3 runs to 15 residues. In germline, CDR1 is LGHDT, CDR2 YNNKEL (reference sequence). Trimming removed 1 base from V and 6 bases from J, with 13 bases in between. The CDR3 loop is CASSQAPGVGQPQHF. CDR3 nucleotide sequence: TGTGCCAGCAGCCAAGCCCCCGGGGTAGGTCAGCCCCAGCATTTT.

The chain employs TRBV12-3 or TRBV12-4 and TRBJ2-1, with 15 positions matching TRBD2. Unmatched junction bases numbered 2, after V lost 6 bases and J lost 8 bases. The length of the CDR3 is 14 residues. The CDR3 DNA reads TGTGCCAGCAGGGGACTAGCGGGAGGCGATGAGCAGTTCTTC. As protein: CASRGLAGGDEQFF.

This clonotype was seen repeatedly, ten times or more. V and J are TRBV2 and TRBJ1-5, with a possible D match to TRBD1 (5 bases). Trimming stripped 7 bases from V and 4 bases from J, with 17 bases between. CDR1 is SNHLY, CDR2 FYNNEI, per germline. The CDR3 covers 15 residues. CDR3 in DNA: TGTGCCAGCAAAAAGGAGGGGAAGAAGAATCAGCCCCAGCATTTT. This sequence encodes CASKKEGKKNQPQHF.

The chain is built from TRBV7-6 and TRBJ2-5; D gene ambiguous. From germline, CDR1 is SGHVS and CDR2 FNYEAQ. The CDR3 length is 15 residues. Trimming took off 1 base at V and 5 bases at J, with 14 bases between the two ends. CDR3 sequence (DNA): TGTGCCAGCAGCTTAGTTCCTTCTCCCTCGGAGACCCAGTACTTC. It is translated as CASSLVPSPSETQYF. Full variable domain (outside the CDR3, taken from reference TRBV7-6 and TRBJ2-5): GAGVSQSPRYKVTKRGQDVALRCDPISGHVSLYWYRQALGQGPEFLTYFNYEAQQDKSGLPNDRFSAERPEGSISTLTIQRTEQRDSAMYRCASSLVPSPSETQYFGPGTRLLVL.

The chain couples TRBV5-1 to TRBJ2-7; 8 nucleotides align to TRBD2. Losses at the gene ends were 4 bases for V and 5 bases for J; bases not matched to a gene: 17. CDR1 is SGHRS, CDR2 YFSETQ, per germline. The CDR3 consists of 17 residues. This chain's CDR3 is CASSQDPDGRAYHEQYF. CDR3 coding DNA: TGCGCCAGCAGCCAAGACCCGGACGGGAGGGCCTACCACGAGCAGTACTTC.

At least ten counts were recorded for this clonotype. The chain links TRBV6-1 to TRBJ2-7, with 7 bases that match TRBD2. Germline V gene lookup returns CDR1 MNHNS and CDR2 SASEGT. The J segment lost 5 bases and the V segment lost 7 bases, leaving 17 bases of the junction unmatched. This CDR3 has 16 amino acids. The CDR3 region is CASKPGRGTDPHEQYF. Written as DNA, the CDR3 is TGTGCCAGCAAACCCGGGCGGGGGACCGACCCCCACGAGCAGTACTTC.

This clonotype was observed a handful of times. The gene calls are TRBV28 and TRBJ1-3; D is uncertain. This CDR3 has 14 amino acids. The V gene's germline CDR1 is MDHEN and CDR2 SYDVKM. V gave up 5 bases and J gave up 6 bases, with 14 bases separating them. As DNA, the CDR3 is TGTGCCAGCAGTGCATTTTGGACGCCAAACACCATATATTTT. Its translation is CASSAFWTPNTIYF.

This clonotype was seen at least ten times. J is TRBJ2-3 and V is TRBV2, with 11 bases lining up with TRBD2. The CDR3 has 15 amino acids. Germline lookup yields CDR1 SNHLY and CDR2 FYNNEI. The junction had 10 bases not matched to a gene; V was cut back by 9 bases and J by 5 bases. Here the CDR3 DNA reads TGTGCCAGTTTAGCGGGGGGGCCGCTGGGAGATACGCAGTATTTT. This encodes CASLAGGPLGDTQYF.

This clonotype was seen ten or more times. The chain carries TRBV20-1 and TRBJ2-7, with 8 nucleotides matching TRBD2. The V and J ends lost 6 bases and 3 bases, in that order; junction bases with no gene match: 7. The CDR3 is 13 amino acids. Per germline, CDR1 DFQATT and CDR2 SNEGSKA (reference sequence). The CDR3 DNA sequence: TGCAGTGCCTTAATCCTAGCGGGCTACGAGCAGTACTTC. This codes for CSALILAGYEQYF.

Only a few counts were recorded for this clonotype. The chain has TRBV2 and TRBJ1-2; TRBD1 is a possible D gene (6 bases). Per the germline V gene, CDR1 is SNHLY and CDR2 is FYNNEI. This CDR3 has 12 residues. Trimming left V 7 bases short and J 8 bases short, with 14 bases between. CDR3 sequence (DNA): TGTGCCAGCACGAGGGGGGGGGGCGGCTACACCTTC. Translated: CASTRGGGGYTF.